One TCR beta chain is described in this entry. The data belong to a study of blood T cell repertoires in COVID-19. Libraries were prepared by immunoSEQ multiplex PCR; TCRdb keeps only in-frame clonotypes and omits some of them. The sample holds fewer than 60,000 clones; roughly 82% are singletons and the top ten take 20% to 25%. V was cut by 7 bases and J by 5 bases, with 17 bases left in between. The CDR3 covers 15 residues. The germline V gene encodes CDR1 LNHDA and CDR2 SQIVND (reference sequence). The specimen sequenced was peripheral blood. This chain joins TRBV19 and TRBJ2-2, with D hard to call. The sequence came from a woman older than 75 with acute or convalescent COVID-19. CDR3 sequence reads: CASNPGFIRTGELFF. The CDR3 region has the DNA TGTGCCAGTAATCCCGGTTTCATACGGACCGGGGAGCTGTTTTTT.